The 10 T cell receptor beta chains reported below all come from one sample, sequenced in a study of blood T cell repertoires in COVID-19. Produced via immunoSEQ multiplex PCR; TCRdb's table is partial and in-frame only. The sample lists more than 95,000 clones, about 86% occurring once. Sequences were obtained from peripheral blood. The receptors were sampled from a woman aged 60-70 years in a cohort sampled during active or convalescent COVID-19.

This chain connects TRBV25-1 to TRBJ2-7, with D possibly being TRBD2 (5 bases). This CDR3 has 13 residues. The germline V and J ends were trimmed by 5 bases and 3 bases, with 11 bases remaining between them. CDR1 is MGHDK, CDR2 SYGVNS, per germline. CDR3 nucleotides: TGTGCCAGCAGTCCGAGCGGACTCTACGAGCAGTACTTC. Its protein is CASSPSGLYEQYF.

The chain employs TRBV7-2 and TRBJ1-3; 7 bases map to TRBD1. Per the germline V gene, CDR1 is SGHTA and CDR2 is FQGNSA. This CDR3 contains 14 residues. The trim removed 5 bases at V and 3 bases at J, leaving 4 bases unmatched. The DNA for the CDR3 is TGTGCCAGCAGCCGTGACAGGGATGGAAACACCATATATTTT. Its protein product is CASSRDRDGNTIYF.

The CDR3 DNA follows: TGTGCCAGCAGGCCTACAGGGGCGTCGGGTTCACCCCTCCACTTT. Its protein is CASRPTGASGSPLHF. The chain recombines TRBV6-6 with TRBJ1-6; 7 positions agree with TRBD1. Germline V lookup: CDR1 MNHNY, CDR2 SVGAGI (reference sequence). The CDR3 runs 15 residues. J was trimmed by 9 bases and V by 6 bases; bases with no gene match: 11.

The chain uses TRBV24-1 and TRBJ2-3; D is possibly TRBD2 (6 bases). Germline V gives CDR1 KGHDR, CDR2 SFDVKD. The V and J ends lost 4 bases and 1 base respectively, with 8 bases between them. This CDR3 is 14 amino acids long. The CDR3 here is CATSEVAGTDTQYF. The CDR3 DNA sequence: TGTGCCACCAGTGAAGTAGCGGGCACAGATACGCAGTATTTT.

This clone was counted only a few times. CDR3 sequence: CASSTREGRDNEQFF. The CDR3 DNA reads TGTGCCAGCAGCACCCGGGAGGGCCGGGACAATGAGCAGTTCTTC. The V gene is TRBV4-2, the J gene TRBJ2-1, with 8 bases identical to TRBD2. This CDR3 comprises 15 residues. CDR1 and CDR2 (germline): LGHNA, YNFKEQ. V lost 5 bases to trimming and J lost 5 bases; unmatched junction nucleotides: 8.

The J gene is TRBJ1-2, the V gene TRBV5-4; no reliable D call. The V gene's germline CDR1 is SGHNT and CDR2 YYREEE (reference sequence). V was shortened by 0 bases and J by 7 bases, with 7 bases between the two germline ends. This CDR3 is built from 12 residues. CDR3 loop: CASSLAASGYTF. The CDR3 DNA follows: TGTGCCAGCAGCTTGGCCGCTAGTGGCTACACCTTC.

The rearrangement joins TRBV11-2 to TRBJ2-5; D is possibly TRBD1 (5 bases). The CDR3 covers 13 residues. CDR1 and CDR2 from the germline V gene are SGHAT and FQNNGV. V gave up 8 bases and J gave up 5 bases, with 15 bases separating them. DNA for the CDR3: TGTGCCAGCCAGGCCCAGGGCTGGGAGACCCAGTACTTC. Translation gives CASQAQGWETQYF.

In its sample, this clone was seen once. The J gene is TRBJ2-1, the V gene TRBV10-1; the D gene is possibly TRBD2 (5 bases). The V gene's germline CDR1 is WNHNN and CDR2 SYGVQD (reference sequence). The CDR3 extends over 12 amino acids. V was cut by 3 bases and J by 8 bases, with 8 bases left in between. Here the CDR3 reads CASSDLADEQFF. The CDR3 DNA sequence: TGCGCCAGCAGTGACCTAGCCGATGAGCAGTTCTTC.

This sequence joins TRBV27 and TRBJ2-5, with TRBD2 matching over 15 bases. With V trimmed by 3 bases and J by 4 bases, 3 bases remained unmatched. Germline V lookup: CDR1 MNHEY, CDR2 SMNVEV (reference sequence). This CDR3 has 16 residues. The CDR3 loop is CASSLMGLAGGETQYF. In DNA form, the CDR3 reads TGTGCCAGCAGTTTGATGGGACTAGCGGGGGGAGAGACCCAGTACTTC.

This sequence joins TRBV7-2 and TRBJ2-1; 10 bases map to TRBD2. This CDR3 has 14 amino acids. Germline assignment: CDR1 SGHTA and CDR2 FQGNSA. The trim removed 8 bases at V and 10 bases at J, leaving 11 bases unmatched. DNA of the CDR3: TGTGCCAGCTCGAGCGGGAGGGCCTTTATAGAGCAGTTCTTC. Translated, it gives CASSSGRAFIEQFF.